This TCR beta chain was sequenced during a study of T-cell memory formation after mild COVID-19. The germline V gene encodes CDR1 SGHTA and CDR2 FQGTGA. Deletions cut 4 bases from V and 6 bases from J, with 16 bases between. The CDR3 sequence is 14 residues long. TCRdb used MiXCR to reprocess the 5' RACE reads, holding one entry per CDR3 protein. The sample has about 190,000 distinct CDR3 sequences; about a fifth are singletons. The sample holds a few counts of this clonotype. Its antigen is not known. Study-wide findings and caveats: A balance of CD4 and CD8 characterized clones contracting day 15 to 85, whereas later expanders leaned CD4+.

The TCR comes from an adult woman who had mild COVID-19 (a few samples of this study predate the infection). Cell type and time point are not known. The V gene is TRBV7-3, the J gene TRBJ2-7, with D perhaps matching TRBD1 or TRBD2 (6 bases each). The sequencing input was PBMCs or a T cell subset sorted from them (not recorded which). CDR3 sequence: CASSSTGALSEQYF. The CDR3 region has the DNA TGTGCCAGCAGCTCGACGGGGGCTCTCAGCGAGCAGTACTTC.